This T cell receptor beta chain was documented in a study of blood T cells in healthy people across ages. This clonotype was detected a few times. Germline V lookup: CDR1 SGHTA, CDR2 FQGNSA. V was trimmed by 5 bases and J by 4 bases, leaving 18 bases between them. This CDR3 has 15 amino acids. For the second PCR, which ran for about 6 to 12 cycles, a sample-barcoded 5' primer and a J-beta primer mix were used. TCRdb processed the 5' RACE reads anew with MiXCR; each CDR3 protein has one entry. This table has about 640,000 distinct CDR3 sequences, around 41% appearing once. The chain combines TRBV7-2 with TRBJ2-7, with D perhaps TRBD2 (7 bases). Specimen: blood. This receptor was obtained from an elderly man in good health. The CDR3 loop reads CASSPPGRGMYEQYF. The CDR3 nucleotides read TGTGCCAGCAGCCCCCCGGGGAGGGGGATGTACGAGCAGTACTTC.